This TCR beta chain is drawn from a study of blood T cells in healthy people across ages. Overall study results and limits: Among long-lived donors, naive CD4+ cells were more numerous and diversity higher than in aged donors. PBMC samples, being unsorted, prevented any conclusive comparison of naive and antigen-experienced cells. Researchers deemed the diversity estimates from one million T cells underestimates.

Of note for this clonotype: The target antigen is unknown.

Primers used in a second PCR of roughly 7 to 12 cycles were a sample-barcoded 5' primer and a J-beta primer mix. Each cDNA molecule was tagged by a template-switch adaptor that had 12 random nucleotides. TCRdb re-called the 5' RACE reads through MiXCR, storing one row per CDR3 protein. The sample carries hundreds of thousands of distinct CDR3 sequences, under 25% recorded once. Trimming cost V 1 base and J 6 bases, with 19 bases left between them. Germline CDR1 and CDR2: SGHRS and YFSETQ. The CDR3 is made up of 16 amino acids. The specimen sequenced was blood. The origin of this receptor is a man between 70 and 80 years old in good health. The chain carries TRBV5-1 and TRBJ1-1, with D possibly being TRBD1 (5 bases). The CDR3 loop reads CASSLKSGAEIPEAFF. CDR3 nucleotides: TGCGCCAGCAGCTTGAAATCCGGGGCTGAAATCCCTGAAGCTTTCTTT.